This TCR beta chain emerged from a study of cytomegalovirus exposure and HLA in healthy donors (dated by TCRdb to 2016 to 2017). Broadly, across the study: An earlier analysis of approximately 600 of the donors reported roughly 270 Gb of sequence data and about 100 million unique TCR beta sequences from 190 million or so T cells. The study was designed to test whether signatures of past pathogen exposure could be identified by cataloging public T cell receptors. The number of typed donors differed by locus: about 629-640 for A, B, C, DRB1 and DQB1; 522 for DQA1; 606 for DPA1; and some 430 for DPB1. The later analysis used no new phenotypic data to find candidate immune exposures, relying instead on TCR beta sequences and their occurrence across donors. Donor age, sex, ethnicity and CMV serostatus were collected together with the repertoire data. Among the roughly 380 genotyped donors, around 81% belonged to the genetic ancestry cluster associated with self-reported Caucasian donors. Class I and class II HLA loci were covered by the typing at four-digit resolution. A few DR-DQ haplotypes were treated as single units for association and clustering because of strong linkage in the cohort. The study profiled the T cell repertoires of 500 to 800 subjects by immunosequencing and related them to cytomegalovirus serostatus. The study combined high-throughput TCR immunosequencing, statistical association of individual TCRs with disease status, and machine learning to predict cytomegalovirus infection status. In an earlier analysis of several hundred of the donors, high-throughput TCR beta sequencing was used to judge whether each TCR beta V gene segment behaved as functional or pseudogenic. A later genetic analysis used genome-wide SNP genotypes for about 55% of the 666 donors, treating that subset as a discovery cohort. On average, over 200,000 unique TCR beta nucleotide sequences were sequenced per donor among 398 genotyped donors of the cohort, with roughly 18% of those sequences being non-productive. A later analysis re-analyzed previously published TCR beta repertoires from 666 donors and added high-resolution HLA genotyping to study TCR occurrence patterns. All discovery cohort repertoires had been generated on a single sequencing platform. An early release that covered fewer than 800 HLA-typed donors contained 300 to 350 gigabases of sequencing data and roughly 84 million unique TCR sequences. A separate validation cohort of roughly 120 different subjects was used in addition to the approximately 640-subject first cohort. Study-wide findings and limitations: When HLA alleles, especially DR and DQ, strongly co-occurred, TCR associations were difficult to assign to individual alleles. The authors suggested that the approach could potentially be generalized to other disease states and immunological phenotypes. Immune exposure information for the cohort was limited to CMV serostatus. The presence/absence analyses assumed that sequencing depth was roughly uniform across donors, and that assumption may not be true. A further reported finding was that TCR beta sequences accurately predicted the HLA-A and HLA-B alleles for most subjects in the first cohort. The 87-base-pair reads could not distinguish some IMGT-functional V segments, including TRBV6-2 and TRBV6-3, so those segments were excluded. The sequencing pipeline was judged likely to have produced a cluster of highly shared sequence variants as a technical artifact. Across donors, most TCR sequences were observed very rarely, whereas some public TCRs were present in many individuals. In a later analysis, most CMV-associated TCR beta chains were found to appear HLA-restricted, with HLA associations seemingly driven largely by CMV exposure. In the study, around 150 TCR beta chains were listed as associated with cytomegalovirus. This cohort had only TCR beta chains sequenced, and the lack of alpha or paired-chain data limited which features could be detected. Compared with equally common non-associated chains, HLA-associated TCR beta chains in a later analysis were more clonally expanded and had lower generation probabilities. In vitro tests confirmed that a few of the cytomegalovirus-associated TCR beta chains recognize cytomegalovirus antigens. Because HLA typing was missing for some donors at each locus, association tests included only the typed subset. Linkage disequilibrium might explain the correlated functional status among segregating V segments, but an unknown experimental factor could not be excluded. Several of the top co-occurrence clusters appeared to be linked to parvovirus B19, influenza, CMV and Epstein-Barr virus, according to a later analysis. In a later genetic analysis, a missense DCLRE1C variant was associated with V-gene and J-gene trimming of TCR beta chains, and the association was replicated in an independent cohort. Some 16 rarely observed V segments, including chromosome 9 orphons, were excluded from the earlier analysis of several hundred of the donors because counts were too low. A later analysis found that TCR association rates varied across HLA loci, with DRB1 alleles showing the most associated TCRs and HLA-C alleles the fewest. In an earlier analysis of some 640 of the donors, most TCR beta V segments were observed in productive rearrangements about 87% or about 30% of the time, broadly matching IMGT annotations. Compared with the approximately 670-donor mean, donors in an Asian-associated ancestry cluster had fewer N-insertions in productive TCRs, according to a later genetic analysis. The classifier was reported to diagnose cytomegalovirus status with high specificity and sensitivity in both the original cohort and the validation cohort. Specific HLA alleles were associated with 15,000 to 20,000 TCR beta sequences at a false discovery rate of 0.05 in a later analysis.

The cohort was made up of 666 healthy bone marrow donors. At the time of sampling, all cohort members were nominally healthy, though unrecorded immune exposures were likely present. The donor tested CMV seropositive, placing the donor among the 250 to 350 seropositive members of the cohort. A peripheral blood sample was provided by each donor, and peripheral blood mononuclear cells were used for TCR beta sequencing. Genomic DNA was extracted from the blood cell samples with the Qiagen DNeasy Blood Extraction Kit. Library prep was done by the immunoSEQ multiplex PCR assay. The multiplex PCR relied on a mix of 60 forward primers for TCR Vbeta segments and 13 reverse primers for TCR Jbeta segments. Amplification of the CDR3 region of rearranged TCR beta genes was performed with a multiplex PCR assay on genomic DNA. The Illumina HiSeq System was used to sequence the amplified TCR beta libraries as 87-base-pair reads. Per the original workflow: Across the 700 or so repertoires, a later analysis counted 75 million to 90 million unique TCR beta chains, roughly 11 million of which were shared by at least two donors. Raw reads were error-corrected and collapsed into unique sequences by a nearest-neighbor algorithm in which closely related sequences were merged to remove PCR and sequencing errors. CDR3 sequences were aligned to IMGT reference sequences to assign V, D and J gene segments. For a sequence to be retained, a match of at least six nucleotides was required to both a V gene segment and a J gene segment. Rearrangements were called productive when the CDR3 lacked stop codons and stayed in frame with V and J; all others were non-productive. Following IMGT convention, CDR3 was defined as the stretch from the second conserved V-encoded cysteine up to the conserved J-encoded phenylalanine. The earlier analysis of approximately 500 of the donors excluded sequences that lacked an unambiguous match to a single V gene segment. An earlier analysis of a few hundred of the donors classified V segments as functional when productive rearrangements were above 56.7% and as segregating when the standard deviation between donors was above 5%. To diagnose cytomegalovirus status from the catalog of TCR beta chain sequences, a statistical classification framework was built. V and J gene assignment, in a later analysis, came from comparing TCR nucleotide sequences with IMGT/GENE-DB human TR gene sequences. The TCRdist pipeline was used in a later analysis to assign CDR3 sequences and most-parsimonious VDJ recombination scenarios. In a later analysis, each TCR beta chain was defined by its CDR3 amino acid sequence together with its V-gene family, and reads without a unique V-gene family were excluded. As a way to deal with suspected cross-contamination and a sequencing artifact, a later analysis dropped 450 to 600 nucleotide sequences that were highly shared and had low generation probability. A later analysis calculated a clonal expansion index for each public chain from normalized within-repertoire ranks of inferred template counts. In a later analysis, generation probabilities were computed with a VDJ recombination model fitted to out-of-frame rearrangements, and the resulting probabilities were checked against IGoR. In a later analysis, TCR-TCR, TCR-HLA and TCR-CMV co-occurrence was scored with hypergeometric tests, and a repertoire-size bias correction was applied to TCR pairs. A later analysis estimated false discovery rates by permuting HLA or CMV assignments 20 times. In a later analysis, co-occurring TCRs were grouped with DBSCAN, and TCRdist sequence similarity was added when clustering was performed within HLA-allele-positive subsets. Repertoires with fewer than 30,000 or more than 120,000 public chains, plus five repertoires with anomalous nucleotide sharing, were excluded from co-occurrence clustering. Entries here come from immuneACCESS through TCRdb and include only in-frame sequences with V and J called. Some clones fail to appear in such tables; in the studies checked, an unresolved V gene covers under half of the shortfall, and the cause of the remainder is unknown. That table gives V, J and clone size, and the DNA gave D and trimming. The sample table contains about 130,000 clones; only one count was recorded for around four fifths of them. Clones ranked in the top ten supply roughly 20% of the sample.

With respect to this clone: Its recognized antigen is unknown. The input lacks base qualities; no much larger clone sits a single base away.

CDR1 and CDR2 (LNHDA, SQIVND) derive from the germline V gene (reference sequence). The CDR3 contains 16 residues, cysteine and phenylalanine counted. The retained sequence is limited to the CDR3, 48 bases, with the frame set at the first base. V loses 1 base, J loses 8 bases, and the germline ends lie 18 bases apart. Sequences were obtained from PBMCs. The chain was built from TRBV19 and TRBJ2-1; the D gene is possibly TRBD2, with 5 bases matching. The TCR originated in a young man in good health and CMV-seropositive. CDR3 reads: CASSIGGDSRVDEQFF. The nucleotides are TGTGCCAGTAGTATAGGCGGAGACTCGCGGGTCGATGAGCAGTTCTTC.